A selection of T cell receptor beta chains follows, all from one sample in a study of OX40 agonist ivuxolimab in advanced cancers. Sequencing used immunoSEQ multiplex PCR; TCRdb keeps in-frame clones, though not all of them. The sample yields 14,000 or so clones, about 83% seen once. Sample: CD4+ or CD8+ T cells sorted from blood, taken in a trial of the OX40 agonist ivuxolimab. The receptors shown here come from an adult with an advanced solid tumor such as melanoma, head and neck, liver or kidney cancer. Each CDR3 is given with its conserved first and last residue. Each record gives: CDR3 length, J gene, V gene, clone size, D gene, CDR3 DNA, CDR3 protein. A D gene is named only where the DNA matches it firmly. Some rows mark clone size as missing; the rest say once, few, many or name a class of expanded clone.

CDR3 length: 12
J gene: TRBJ1-1
V gene: TRBV6-5
clone size: -
D gene: TRBD1
CDR3 DNA: TGTGCCAACAGGGGGCGTAATACTGAAGCTTTCTTT
CDR3 protein: CANRGRNTEAFF

CDR3 length: 18
J gene: TRBJ2-6
V gene: TRBV30
clone size: -
D gene: -
CDR3 DNA: TGTGCCTGGAGTGAAAAAGGTCTTTATTACTCTGGGGCCAACGTCCTGACTTTC
CDR3 protein: CAWSEKGLYYSGANVLTF

CDR3 length: 11
J gene: TRBJ1-2
V gene: TRBV20-1
clone size: -
D gene: -
CDR3 DNA: TGCAGTGGGGAGGGGGGACATGGCTACACCTTC
CDR3 protein: CSGEGGHGYTF

CDR3 length: 14
J gene: TRBJ1-4
V gene: TRBV27
clone size: -
D gene: TRBD1
CDR3 DNA: TGTGCCAGCAGTACACAGGGGCGAAGGGAAAAACTGTTTTTT
CDR3 protein: CASSTQGRREKLFF

CDR3 length: 15
J gene: TRBJ1-5
V gene: TRBV27
clone size: -
D gene: -
CDR3 DNA: TGTGCCAGCAGTTTATCCGAGTATAGCAATCAGCCCCAGCATTTT
CDR3 protein: CASSLSEYSNQPQHF

CDR3 length: 15
J gene: TRBJ1-6
V gene: TRBV6-6
clone size: -
D gene: -
CDR3 DNA: TGTGCCAGCAGTCGCAACCCAAACAGGAATTCACCCCTCCACTTT
CDR3 protein: CASSRNPNRNSPLHF

CDR3 length: 15
J gene: TRBJ1-4
V gene: TRBV14
clone size: -
D gene: -
CDR3 DNA: TGTGCCAGCAGCCAATGGGGGGACCCTAACGAAAAACTGTTTTTT
CDR3 protein: CASSQWGDPNEKLFF

CDR3 length: 16
J gene: TRBJ2-4
V gene: TRBV9
clone size: -
D gene: TRBD2
CDR3 DNA: TGTGCCAGCAGCGTAACGGGGGGACCATCTACAAACATTCAGTACTTC
CDR3 protein: CASSVTGGPSTNIQYF

CDR3 length: 18
J gene: TRBJ2-7
V gene: TRBV5-1
clone size: -
D gene: TRBD2
CDR3 DNA: TGCGCCAGCAGCTTACTAGGGACTAGCGGGGGGAATCCCTACGAGCAGTACTTC
CDR3 protein: CASSLLGTSGGNPYEQYF

CDR3 length: 16
J gene: TRBJ1-5
V gene: TRBV28
clone size: once
D gene: -
CDR3 DNA: TGTGCCAGCAGTCCCTCGGTTCGGGGCGGCAATCAGCCCCAGCATTTT
CDR3 protein: CASSPSVRGGNQPQHF

CDR3 length: 14
J gene: TRBJ1-1
V gene: TRBV7-3
clone size: -
D gene: TRBD1
CDR3 DNA: TGTGCCAGCAGCCCCCAGGGGGCGAACACTGAAGCTTTCTTT
CDR3 protein: CASSPQGANTEAFF

CDR3 length: 14
J gene: TRBJ1-6
V gene: TRBV6-1
clone size: -
D gene: -
CDR3 DNA: TGTGCCAGCGATCAGGGGATGCAGGGTTCACCCCTCCACTTT
CDR3 protein: CASDQGMQGSPLHF

CDR3 length: 12
J gene: TRBJ1-1
V gene: TRBV2
clone size: -
D gene: -
CDR3 DNA: TGTGCCAGCAGTGCCCATAACACTGAAGCTTTCTTT
CDR3 protein: CASSAHNTEAFF

CDR3 length: 14
J gene: TRBJ1-1
V gene: TRBV5-1
clone size: -
D gene: -
CDR3 DNA: TGCGCCAGCAGCTACTATCAGGGGAACACTGAAGCTTTCTTT
CDR3 protein: CASSYYQGNTEAFF

CDR3 length: 15
J gene: TRBJ2-7
V gene: TRBV13
clone size: -
D gene: -
CDR3 DNA: TGTGCCAGCAGCTTAGGACGGGAGAGCTCCTACGAGCAGTACTTC
CDR3 protein: CASSLGRESSYEQYF

CDR3 length: 16
J gene: TRBJ2-3
V gene: TRBV7-9
clone size: -
D gene: TRBD2
CDR3 DNA: TGTGCCAGCAGCTTAGCCACTAGCGGGGGGGGAGATACGCAGTATTTT
CDR3 protein: CASSLATSGGGDTQYF

CDR3 length: 13
J gene: TRBJ1-1
V gene: TRBV19
clone size: -
D gene: TRBD1
CDR3 DNA: TGTGCCACCACACGACAGGGGTTGGATGAAGCTTTCTTT
CDR3 protein: CATTRQGLDEAFF

CDR3 length: 12
J gene: TRBJ1-2
V gene: TRBV29-1
clone size: -
D gene: TRBD1
CDR3 DNA: TGCAGCGTGGTTACAGGGGGCGCTGGCTACACCTTC
CDR3 protein: CSVVTGGAGYTF

CDR3 length: 15
J gene: TRBJ1-1
V gene: TRBV2
clone size: -
D gene: -
CDR3 DNA: TGTGCCAGCAGTGTAATGGGACGGCTGAACACTGAAGCTTTCTTT
CDR3 protein: CASSVMGRLNTEAFF

CDR3 length: 14
J gene: TRBJ1-2
V gene: TRBV19
clone size: -
D gene: -
CDR3 DNA: TGTGCCAGTAGTTACGGACAGCGCAAGTATGGCTACACCTTC
CDR3 protein: CASSYGQRKYGYTF

CDR3 length: 15
J gene: TRBJ1-2
V gene: TRBV19
clone size: once
D gene: TRBD1
CDR3 DNA: TGTGCCAGTAGCCTCGACAGGGAAACTAACTATGGCTACACCTTC
CDR3 protein: CASSLDRETNYGYTF

CDR3 length: 15
J gene: TRBJ2-7
V gene: TRBV5-1
clone size: few
D gene: -
CDR3 DNA: TGCGCCAGCAGCAATACAGTGGGGGGTTTCTACGAGCAGTACTTC
CDR3 protein: CASSNTVGGFYEQYF

CDR3 length: 16
J gene: TRBJ2-5
V gene: TRBV7-8
clone size: -
D gene: TRBD1
CDR3 DNA: TGTGCCAGCAGCACCGTCCTGGACAGGGGGCGGGAGACCCAGTACTTC
CDR3 protein: CASSTVLDRGRETQYF

CDR3 length: 14
J gene: TRBJ1-5
V gene: TRBV6-1
clone size: -
D gene: -
CDR3 DNA: TGTGCCAGCATAACTGATAGGAGAAATCAGCCCCAGCATTTT
CDR3 protein: CASITDRRNQPQHF

CDR3 length: 17
J gene: TRBJ2-2
V gene: TRBV9
clone size: -
D gene: -
CDR3 DNA: TGTGCCAGCAGCCCCCGAGGGGGGGAGTGGAACACCGGGGAGCTGTTTTTT
CDR3 protein: CASSPRGGEWNTGELFF

CDR3 length: 13
J gene: TRBJ2-3
V gene: TRBV9
clone size: -
D gene: -
CDR3 DNA: TGTGCCAGCAGCGTGGTGGACACAGATACGCAGTATTTT
CDR3 protein: CASSVVDTDTQYF

CDR3 length: 16
J gene: TRBJ1-6
V gene: TRBV10-3
clone size: few
D gene: TRBD1
CDR3 DNA: TGTGCCATCAGTGAGACCCGGACAGGCCCGAATTCACCCCTCCACTTT
CDR3 protein: CAISETRTGPNSPLHF

CDR3 length: 14
J gene: TRBJ1-3
V gene: TRBV5-1
clone size: -
D gene: -
CDR3 DNA: TGCGCCAGCAGCTTCGGCAGCTCTGGAAACACCATATATTTT
CDR3 protein: CASSFGSSGNTIYF

CDR3 length: 15
J gene: TRBJ2-1
V gene: TRBV10-1
clone size: -
D gene: TRBD2
CDR3 DNA: TGCGCCAGCAGTGAAATCCGCGGGGGCTACAATGAGCAGTTCTTC
CDR3 protein: CASSEIRGGYNEQFF

CDR3 length: 13
J gene: TRBJ2-7
V gene: TRBV4-3
clone size: -
D gene: -
CDR3 DNA: TGCGCCAGCACCTCAAAGGTCTCCTACGAGCAGTACTTC
CDR3 protein: CASTSKVSYEQYF

CDR3 length: 14
J gene: TRBJ1-1
V gene: TRBV30
clone size: few
D gene: -
CDR3 DNA: TGTGCCTGGACCAAAGAACGGGGGGCTACTGAAGCTTTCTTT
CDR3 protein: CAWTKERGATEAFF

CDR3 length: 15
J gene: TRBJ2-5
V gene: TRBV7-8
clone size: -
D gene: -
CDR3 DNA: TGTGCCAGCAGCCCCCTCTCGGGGGGCCCTGAGACCCAGTACTTC
CDR3 protein: CASSPLSGGPETQYF

CDR3 length: 18
J gene: TRBJ2-2
V gene: TRBV7-8
clone size: once
D gene: -
CDR3 DNA: TGTGCCAGCAGCCCCCGGGGGCTCGATTTTACGAACACCGGGGAGCTGTTTTTT
CDR3 protein: CASSPRGLDFTNTGELFF

CDR3 length: 14
J gene: TRBJ2-5
V gene: TRBV10-1
clone size: -
D gene: -
CDR3 DNA: TGCGCCAGCAGTAGTGACCAAGTTCAAGAGACCCAGTACTTC
CDR3 protein: CASSSDQVQETQYF

CDR3 length: 13
J gene: TRBJ2-1
V gene: TRBV7-2
clone size: -
D gene: -
CDR3 DNA: TGTGCCAGCAGCTTAAACTTCCGGGATGAGCAGTTCTTC
CDR3 protein: CASSLNFRDEQFF